This TCR beta chain was captured in a study of T cells in narcolepsy. Overall study: Donors had narcolepsy type 1 or type 2, or were healthy controls.

There are 14 residues in the CDR3. CDR1 and CDR2 from the germline V gene are SGHNT and YENEEA. Trimming removed 5 bases from V and 5 bases from J; junction bases left unmatched: 5. Regarding the study as a whole: Comparing one patient's CSF and blood CD4+ clonotypes highlighted HCRT- and TRIB2-specific autoreactive clonotypes. In some patient and control memory CD4+ samples, autoreactive clones were absent. Autoreactive clonotypes reportedly recurred in blood of same and different patients, not controls.

The assay was immunoSEQ multiplex PCR, and TCRdb's table has in-frame clones only and misses some. This sample yields under 40,000 clones, of which around 86% are seen a single time; about 0.62% belongs to the top ten. Regarding this clone: Antigen: not known.

Source material: memory (CD45RA-) CD4+ T cells from blood. The chain employs TRBV11-3 and TRBJ2-1; 8 nucleotides match TRBD1. This clonotype was obtained from a human donor in good health. The CDR3 DNA reads as TGTGCCAGCAGCGCAGGGGGCCCGGACAATGAGCAGTTCTTC. It is translated as CASSAGGPDNEQFF.